This TCR beta chain was retrieved from a study of blood T cell repertoires in COVID-19. Study background: Acute and convalescent COVID-19 samples came from the United States, Italy and Spain. From T cells, B-cell-depleted T cells, or PBMCs came the material, which was cDNA or gDNA.

Original processing notes: The assay estimated nucleated cells by amplifying reference gene primers. This table comes from immunoSEQ multiplex PCR, and its TCRdb copy is limited to in-frame clones, with some not included. V, J and clone size derive from that table, while D and trimming were established from the DNA sequence. The table has roughly 190,000 clones, around 84% seen once. This CDR3 spans 14 amino acids. The germline V gene has CDR1 SNHLY and CDR2 FYNNEI. Losses at the gene ends were 3 bases for V and 4 bases for J; bases not matched to a gene: 2. During active infection, Seattle patients enrolled and were then monitored through disease.

The clonotype comes from a woman in her 70s with COVID-19, enrolled during active disease. This sequence joins TRBV2 and TRBJ2-1; TRBD2 matches at 8 bases. Material for sequencing was peripheral blood. CDR3 residues: CASSETSAYNEQFF. The CDR3 nucleotides are TGTGCCAGCAGTGAGACTAGCGCTTACAATGAGCAGTTCTTC.